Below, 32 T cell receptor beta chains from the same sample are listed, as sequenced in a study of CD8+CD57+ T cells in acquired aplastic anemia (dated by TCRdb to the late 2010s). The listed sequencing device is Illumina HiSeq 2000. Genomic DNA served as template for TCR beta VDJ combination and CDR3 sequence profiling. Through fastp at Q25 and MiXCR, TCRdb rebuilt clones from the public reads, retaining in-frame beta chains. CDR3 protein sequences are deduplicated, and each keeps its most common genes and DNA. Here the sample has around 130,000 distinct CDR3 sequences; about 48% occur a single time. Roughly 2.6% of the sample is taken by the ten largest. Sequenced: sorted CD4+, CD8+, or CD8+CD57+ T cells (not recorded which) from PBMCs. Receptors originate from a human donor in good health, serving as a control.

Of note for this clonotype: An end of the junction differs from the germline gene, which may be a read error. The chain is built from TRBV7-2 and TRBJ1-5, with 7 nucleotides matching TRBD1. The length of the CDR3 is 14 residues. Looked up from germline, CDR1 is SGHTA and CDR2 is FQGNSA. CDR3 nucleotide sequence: TGTGCCAGCAGCCGGGACAGCTCAAATCCGCCCCAGCATTTT. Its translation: CASSRDSSNPPQHF.

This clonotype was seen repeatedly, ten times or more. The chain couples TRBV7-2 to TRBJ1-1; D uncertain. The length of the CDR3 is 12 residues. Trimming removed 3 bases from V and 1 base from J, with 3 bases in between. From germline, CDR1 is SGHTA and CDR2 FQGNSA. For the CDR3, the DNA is TGTGCCAGCAGCTTTTCGAACACTGAAGCTTTCTTT. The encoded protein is CASSFSNTEAFF.

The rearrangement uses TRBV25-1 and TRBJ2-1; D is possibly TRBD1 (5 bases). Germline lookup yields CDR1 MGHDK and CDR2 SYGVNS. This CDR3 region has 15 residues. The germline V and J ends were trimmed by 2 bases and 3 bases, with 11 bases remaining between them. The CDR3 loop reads CASSEQGNYYNEQFF. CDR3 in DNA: TGTGCCAGCAGTGAACAGGGAAACTACTACAATGAGCAGTTCTTC.

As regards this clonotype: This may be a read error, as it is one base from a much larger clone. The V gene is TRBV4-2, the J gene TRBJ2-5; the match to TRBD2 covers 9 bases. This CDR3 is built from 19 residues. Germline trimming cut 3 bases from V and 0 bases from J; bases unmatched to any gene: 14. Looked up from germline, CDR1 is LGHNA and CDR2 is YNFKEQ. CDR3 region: CASSHEGSGGPLYQETQYF. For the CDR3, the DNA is TGTGCCAGCAGCCACGAGGGTAGCGGGGGCCCCCTGTACCAAGAGACCCAGTACTTC.

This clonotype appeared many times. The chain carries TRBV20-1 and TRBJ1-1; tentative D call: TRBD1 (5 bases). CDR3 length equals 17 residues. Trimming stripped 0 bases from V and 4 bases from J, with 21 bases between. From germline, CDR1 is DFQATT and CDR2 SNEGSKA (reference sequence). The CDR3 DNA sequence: TGCAGTGCTAGAGATCCGGGACTCGGGCTCGAACGCACTGAAGCTTTCTTT. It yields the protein CSARDPGLGLERTEAFF.

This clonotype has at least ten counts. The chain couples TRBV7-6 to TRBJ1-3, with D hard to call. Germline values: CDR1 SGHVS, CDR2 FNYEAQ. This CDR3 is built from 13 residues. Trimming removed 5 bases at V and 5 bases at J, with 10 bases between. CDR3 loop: CASSPQTRNTIYF. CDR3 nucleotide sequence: TGTGCCAGCAGCCCGCAGACACGAAACACCATATATTTT.

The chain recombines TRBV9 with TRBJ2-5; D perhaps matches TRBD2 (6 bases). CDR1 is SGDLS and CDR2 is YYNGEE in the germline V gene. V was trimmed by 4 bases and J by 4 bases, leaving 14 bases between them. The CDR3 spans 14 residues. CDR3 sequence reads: CASSTTGLSETQYF. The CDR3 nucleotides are TGTGCCAGCAGCACCACGGGACTGTCAGAGACCCAGTACTTC.

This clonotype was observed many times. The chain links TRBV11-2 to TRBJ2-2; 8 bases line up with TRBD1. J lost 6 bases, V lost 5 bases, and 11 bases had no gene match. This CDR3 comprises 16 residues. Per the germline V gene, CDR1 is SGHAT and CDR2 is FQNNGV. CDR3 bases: TGTGCCAGCAGCCCCCGCGGACAGGGCGGGGCCGGGGAGCTGTTTTTT. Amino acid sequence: CASSPRGQGGAGELFF.

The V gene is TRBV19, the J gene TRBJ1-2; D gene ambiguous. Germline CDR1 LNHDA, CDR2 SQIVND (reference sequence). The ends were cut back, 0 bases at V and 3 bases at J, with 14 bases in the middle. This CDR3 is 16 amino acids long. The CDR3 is CASSIEARGRDYGYTF. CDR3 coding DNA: TGTGCCAGTAGTATAGAGGCACGGGGAAGGGACTATGGCTACACCTTC.

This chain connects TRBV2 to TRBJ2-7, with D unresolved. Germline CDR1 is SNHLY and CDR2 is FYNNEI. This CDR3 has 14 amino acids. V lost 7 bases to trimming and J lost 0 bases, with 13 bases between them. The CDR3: CASTLENSSYEQYF. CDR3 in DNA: TGTGCCAGCACATTAGAGAACAGCTCCTACGAGCAGTACTTC. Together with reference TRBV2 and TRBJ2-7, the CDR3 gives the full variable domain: EPEVTQTPSHQVTQMGQEVILRCVPISNHLYFYWYRQILGQKVEFLVSFYNNEISEKSEIFDDQFSVERPDGSNFTLKIRSTKLEDSAMYFCASTLENSSYEQYFGPGTRLTVT.

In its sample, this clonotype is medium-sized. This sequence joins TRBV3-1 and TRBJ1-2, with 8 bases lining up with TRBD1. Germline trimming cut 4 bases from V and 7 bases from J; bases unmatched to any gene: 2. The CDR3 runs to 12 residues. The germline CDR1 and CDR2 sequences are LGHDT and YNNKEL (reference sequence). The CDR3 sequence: CASSLQGVGYTF. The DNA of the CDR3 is TGTGCCAGCAGCCTACAGGGGGTTGGCTACACCTTC.

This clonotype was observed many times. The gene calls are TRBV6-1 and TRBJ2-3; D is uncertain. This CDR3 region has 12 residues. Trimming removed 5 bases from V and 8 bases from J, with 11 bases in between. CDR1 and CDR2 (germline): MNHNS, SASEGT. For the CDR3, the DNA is TGTGCCAGCAGTCCCCCGTGGGGTACGCAGTATTTT. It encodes CASSPPWGTQYF.

The CDR3 DNA reads TGTGCCAGCAGCACAGGGGGAAGCAGGGACACTGAAGCTTTCTTT. Protein product: CASSTGGSRDTEAFF. The rearrangement joins TRBV12-3 or TRBV12-4 to TRBJ1-1, with 8 positions matching TRBD1. The length of the CDR3 is 15 residues. Trimming cost V 6 bases and J 3 bases; bases outside gene matches: 9.

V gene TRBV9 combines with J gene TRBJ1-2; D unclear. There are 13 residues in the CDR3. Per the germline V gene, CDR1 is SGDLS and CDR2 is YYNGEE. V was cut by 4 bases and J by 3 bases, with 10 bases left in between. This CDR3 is CASSPHGDYGYTF. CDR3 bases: TGTGCCAGCAGCCCCCATGGGGACTATGGCTACACCTTC.

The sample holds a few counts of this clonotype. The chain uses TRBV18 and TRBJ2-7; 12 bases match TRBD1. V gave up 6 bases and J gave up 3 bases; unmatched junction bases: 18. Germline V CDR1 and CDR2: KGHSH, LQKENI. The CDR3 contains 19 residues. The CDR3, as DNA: TGTGCCAGCTCCCCTACGGGACAGGGGGCCAGCTACACCTACTACGAGCAGTACTTC. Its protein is CASSPTGQGASYTYYEQYF.

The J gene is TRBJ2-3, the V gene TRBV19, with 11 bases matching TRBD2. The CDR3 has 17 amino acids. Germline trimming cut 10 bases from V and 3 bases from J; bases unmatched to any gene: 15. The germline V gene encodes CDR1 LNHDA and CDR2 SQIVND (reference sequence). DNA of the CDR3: TGTGCCACCTCAAGGTTGGGTAGCGGGGGGGCAACAGATACGCAGTATTTT. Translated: CATSRLGSGGATDTQYF.

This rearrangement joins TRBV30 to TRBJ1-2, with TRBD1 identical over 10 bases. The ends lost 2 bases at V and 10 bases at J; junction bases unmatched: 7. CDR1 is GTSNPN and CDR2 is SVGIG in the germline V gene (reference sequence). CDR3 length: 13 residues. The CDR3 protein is CAWSIGQGVFYTF. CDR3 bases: TGTGCCTGGAGTATTGGACAGGGGGTCTTCTACACCTTC. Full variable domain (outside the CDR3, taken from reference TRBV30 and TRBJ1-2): SQTIHQWPATLVQPVGSPLSLECTVEGTSNPNLYWYRQAAGRGLQLLFYSVGIGQISSEVPQNLSASRPQDRQFILSSKKLLLSDSGFYLCAWSIGQGVFYTFGSGTRLTVV.

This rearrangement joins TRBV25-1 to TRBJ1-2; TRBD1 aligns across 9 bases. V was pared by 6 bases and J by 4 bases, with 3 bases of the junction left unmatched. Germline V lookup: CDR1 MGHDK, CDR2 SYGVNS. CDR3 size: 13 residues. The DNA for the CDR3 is TGTGCCAGCAGGGGACAGGGCGGCTATGGCTACACCTTC. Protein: CASRGQGGYGYTF.

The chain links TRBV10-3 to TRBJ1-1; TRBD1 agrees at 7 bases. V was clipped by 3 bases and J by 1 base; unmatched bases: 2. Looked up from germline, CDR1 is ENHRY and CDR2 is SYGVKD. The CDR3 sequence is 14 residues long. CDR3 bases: TGTGCCATCAGTGATAGGGACAGGAACACTGAAGCTTTCTTT. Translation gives CAISDRDRNTEAFF.

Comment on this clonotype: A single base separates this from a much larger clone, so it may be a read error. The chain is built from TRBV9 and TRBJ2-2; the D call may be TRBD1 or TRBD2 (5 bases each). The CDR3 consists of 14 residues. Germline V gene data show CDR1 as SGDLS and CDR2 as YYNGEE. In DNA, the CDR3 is TGTGCCAGCAGCGTGGGGGTTTTGGGCGTGGGGCTGCTTTTT. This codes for CASSVGVLGVGLLF.

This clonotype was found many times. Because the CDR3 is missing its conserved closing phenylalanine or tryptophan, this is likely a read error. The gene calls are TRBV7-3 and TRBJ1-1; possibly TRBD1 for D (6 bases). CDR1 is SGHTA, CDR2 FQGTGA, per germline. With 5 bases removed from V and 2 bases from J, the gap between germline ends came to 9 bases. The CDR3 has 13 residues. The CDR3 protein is CASSRTANTEAFL. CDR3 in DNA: TGTGCCAGCAGCAGGACAGCCAACACTGAAGCTTTCCTT.

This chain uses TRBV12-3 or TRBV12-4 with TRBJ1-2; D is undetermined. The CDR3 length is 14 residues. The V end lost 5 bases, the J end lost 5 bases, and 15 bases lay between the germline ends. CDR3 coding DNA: TGTGCCAGCAGTCTCAATGCTGCGGAGTATGGCTACACCTTC. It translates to CASSLNAAEYGYTF.

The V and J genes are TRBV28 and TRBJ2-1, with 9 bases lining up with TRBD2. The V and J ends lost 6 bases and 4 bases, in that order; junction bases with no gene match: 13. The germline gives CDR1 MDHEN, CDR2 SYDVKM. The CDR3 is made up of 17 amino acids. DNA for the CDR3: TGTGCCAGCAGGACAGCGGGGGGTTCCACCATATACAATGAGCAGTTCTTC. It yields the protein CASRTAGGSTIYNEQFF.

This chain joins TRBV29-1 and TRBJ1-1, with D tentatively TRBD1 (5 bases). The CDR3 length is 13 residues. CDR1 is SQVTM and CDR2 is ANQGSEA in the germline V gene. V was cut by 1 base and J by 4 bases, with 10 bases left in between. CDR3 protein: CSVEVGGATEAFF. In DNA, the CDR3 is TGCAGCGTTGAAGTAGGAGGGGCCACTGAAGCTTTCTTT.

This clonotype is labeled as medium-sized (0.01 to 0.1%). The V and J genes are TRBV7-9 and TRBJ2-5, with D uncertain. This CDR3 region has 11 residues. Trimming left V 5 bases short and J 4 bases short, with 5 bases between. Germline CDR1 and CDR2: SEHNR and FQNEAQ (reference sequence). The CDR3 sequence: CASSPGETQYF. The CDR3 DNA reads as TGTGCCAGCAGCCCCGGAGAGACCCAGTACTTC.

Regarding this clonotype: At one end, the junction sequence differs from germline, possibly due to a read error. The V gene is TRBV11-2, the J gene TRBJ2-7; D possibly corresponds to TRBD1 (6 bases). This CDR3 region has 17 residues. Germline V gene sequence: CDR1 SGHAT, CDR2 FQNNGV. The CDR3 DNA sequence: TGTGCCGGCAGCTTAAGGCCAACAGGGACGAGGGGCTACGAGCAGTACTTC. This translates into CAGSLRPTGTRGYEQYF.

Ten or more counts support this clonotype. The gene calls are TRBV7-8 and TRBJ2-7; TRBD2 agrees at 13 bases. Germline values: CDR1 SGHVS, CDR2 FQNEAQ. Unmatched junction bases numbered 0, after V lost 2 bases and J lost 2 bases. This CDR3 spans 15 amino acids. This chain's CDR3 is CASSLTSGGAYEQYF. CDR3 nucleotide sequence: TGTGCCAGCAGCTTAACTAGCGGGGGGGCCTACGAGCAGTACTTC.

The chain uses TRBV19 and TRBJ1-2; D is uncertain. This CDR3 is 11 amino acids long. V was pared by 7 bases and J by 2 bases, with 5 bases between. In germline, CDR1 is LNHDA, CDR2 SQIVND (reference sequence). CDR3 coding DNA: TGTGCCAGTATGCTGAACTATGGCTACACCTTC. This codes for CASMLNYGYTF. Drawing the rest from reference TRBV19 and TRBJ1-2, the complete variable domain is DGGITQSPKYLFRKEGQNVTLSCEQNLNHDAMYWYRQDPGQGLRLIYYSQIVNDFQKGDIAEGYSVSREKKESFPLTVTSAQKNPTAFYLCASMLNYGYTFGSGTRLTVV.

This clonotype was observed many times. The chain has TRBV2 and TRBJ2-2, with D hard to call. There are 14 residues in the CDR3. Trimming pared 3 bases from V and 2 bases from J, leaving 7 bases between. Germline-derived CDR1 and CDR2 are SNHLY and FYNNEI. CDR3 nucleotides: TGTGCCAGCAGTGACAGTCAAAACACCGGGGAGCTGTTTTTT. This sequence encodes CASSDSQNTGELFF.

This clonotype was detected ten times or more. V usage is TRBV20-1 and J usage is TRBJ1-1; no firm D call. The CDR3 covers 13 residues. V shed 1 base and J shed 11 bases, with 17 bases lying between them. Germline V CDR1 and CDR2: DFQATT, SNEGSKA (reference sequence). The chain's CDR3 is CSARARTPSAAFF. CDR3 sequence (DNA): TGCAGTGCTAGAGCCCGGACCCCCTCAGCGGCTTTCTTT.

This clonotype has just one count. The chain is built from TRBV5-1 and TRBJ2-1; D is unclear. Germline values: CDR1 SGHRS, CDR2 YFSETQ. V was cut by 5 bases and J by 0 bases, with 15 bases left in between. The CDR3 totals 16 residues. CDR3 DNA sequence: TGCGCCAGCAGTCCTGGAAGGGTGAGCTCCTACAATGAGCAGTTCTTC. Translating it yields CASSPGRVSSYNEQFF. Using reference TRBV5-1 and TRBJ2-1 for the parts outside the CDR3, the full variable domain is KAGVTQTPRYLIKTRGQQVTLSCSPISGHRSVSWYQQTPGQGLQFLFEYFSETQRNKGNFPGRFSGRQFSNSRSEMNVSTLELGDSALYLCASSPGRVSSYNEQFFGPGTRLTVL.

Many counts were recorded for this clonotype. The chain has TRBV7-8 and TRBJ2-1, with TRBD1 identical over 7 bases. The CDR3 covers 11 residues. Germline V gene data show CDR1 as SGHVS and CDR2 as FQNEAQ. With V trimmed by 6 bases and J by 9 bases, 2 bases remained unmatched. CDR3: CASRQGPEQFF. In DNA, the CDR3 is TGTGCCAGCAGACAGGGGCCTGAGCAGTTCTTC.